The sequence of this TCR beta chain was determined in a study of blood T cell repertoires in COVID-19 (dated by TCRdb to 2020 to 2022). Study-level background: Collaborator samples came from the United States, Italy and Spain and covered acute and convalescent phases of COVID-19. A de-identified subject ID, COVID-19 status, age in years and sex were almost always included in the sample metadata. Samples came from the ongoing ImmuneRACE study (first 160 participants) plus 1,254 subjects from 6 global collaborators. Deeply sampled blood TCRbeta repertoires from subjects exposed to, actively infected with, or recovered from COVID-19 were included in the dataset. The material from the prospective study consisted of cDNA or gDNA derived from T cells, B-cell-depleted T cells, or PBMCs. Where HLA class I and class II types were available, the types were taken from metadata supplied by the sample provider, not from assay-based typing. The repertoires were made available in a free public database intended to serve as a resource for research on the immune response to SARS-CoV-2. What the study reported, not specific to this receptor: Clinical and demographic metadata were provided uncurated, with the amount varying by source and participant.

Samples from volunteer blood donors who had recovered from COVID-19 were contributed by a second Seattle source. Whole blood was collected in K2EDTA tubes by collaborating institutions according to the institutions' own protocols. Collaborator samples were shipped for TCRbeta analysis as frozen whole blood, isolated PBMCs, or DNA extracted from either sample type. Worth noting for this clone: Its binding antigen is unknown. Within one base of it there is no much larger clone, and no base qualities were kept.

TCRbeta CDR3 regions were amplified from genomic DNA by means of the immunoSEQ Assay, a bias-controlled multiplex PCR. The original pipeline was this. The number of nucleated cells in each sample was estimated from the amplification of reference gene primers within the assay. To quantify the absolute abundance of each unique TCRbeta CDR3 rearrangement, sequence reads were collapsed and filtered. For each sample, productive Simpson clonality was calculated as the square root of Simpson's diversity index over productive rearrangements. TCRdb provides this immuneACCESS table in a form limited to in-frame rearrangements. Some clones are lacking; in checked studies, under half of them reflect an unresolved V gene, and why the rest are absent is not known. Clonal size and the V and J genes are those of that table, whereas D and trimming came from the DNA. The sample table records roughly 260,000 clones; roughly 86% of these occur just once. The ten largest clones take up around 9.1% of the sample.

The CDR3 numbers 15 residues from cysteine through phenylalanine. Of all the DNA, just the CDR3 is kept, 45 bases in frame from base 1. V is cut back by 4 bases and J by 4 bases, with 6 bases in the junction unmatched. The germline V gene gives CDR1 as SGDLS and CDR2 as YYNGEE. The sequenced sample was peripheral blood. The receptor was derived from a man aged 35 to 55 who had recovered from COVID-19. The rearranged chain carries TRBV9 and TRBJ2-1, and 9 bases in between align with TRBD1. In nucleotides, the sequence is TGTGCCAGCAGCATCGGGACAGGGCCTTACAATGAGCAGTTCTTC. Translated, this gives CASSIGTGPYNEQFF.